This is a list of T cell receptor beta chains from one sample in a study of blood T cell repertoires in COVID-19. The method was immunoSEQ multiplex PCR; TCRdb's version includes in-frame clones alone and lacks a portion of them. The sample holds 150,000 to 190,000 clones; roughly nine tenths are singletons and the top ten take approximately 2.3%. Sequencing was done on a sample of peripheral blood. These receptor sequences come from a woman in her sixties or seventies with acute or convalescent COVID-19. The CDR3 runs from the conserved cysteine through the conserved F or W. The order of the fields is clone size, J gene, V gene, D gene, CDR3 protein, CDR3 DNA. The D gene is left open where the match is weak. Some rows mark clone size as missing; the rest say once, few, many or name a class of expanded clone.

>.|TRBJ1-1|TRBV19|TRBD1
CASSLRQGRDEAFF
TGTGCCAGTAGTCTAAGACAGGGTCGGGATGAAGCTTTCTTT
>.|TRBJ2-1|TRBV30|.
CAWSVPKGTFSYNEQFF
TGTGCCTGGAGTGTACCTAAGGGGACATTCTCCTACAATGAGCAGTTCTTC
>.|TRBJ1-2|TRBV24-1|TRBD1
CATSDSGRGHDYTF
TGTGCCACCAGTGATTCAGGCAGGGGGCATGACTACACCTTC
>.|TRBJ1-6|TRBV28|.
CASSPRVPVGSPLHF
TGTGCCAGCAGCCCTCGGGTACCGGTGGGTTCACCCCTCCACTTT
>.|TRBJ2-1|TRBV14|TRBD1
CASSPRIDRVRNEQFF
TGTGCCAGCAGCCCGAGGATCGACAGGGTTCGAAATGAGCAGTTCTTC
>.|TRBJ1-2|TRBV7-2|.
CASSLGGGAYGYTF
TGTGCCAGCAGCTTAGGTGGGGGCGCCTATGGCTACACCTTC
>.|TRBJ1-1|TRBV6-1|.
CASSEWAGAEAFF
TGTGCCAGCAGTGAATGGGCCGGGGCTGAAGCTTTCTTT
>.|TRBJ1-2|TRBV5-5|TRBD1
CASSLWADRGPGGYTF
TGTGCCAGCAGCTTGTGGGCGGACAGGGGACCTGGTGGCTACACCTTC
>once|TRBJ2-1|TRBV19|TRBD2
CASSIGWLAGVHEQFF
TGTGCCAGTAGTATAGGCTGGTTAGCGGGGGTTCATGAGCAGTTCTTC
>.|TRBJ2-2|TRBV13|.
CASSLSGGPTTGELFF
TGTGCCAGCAGCTTATCCGGGGGACCTACCACCGGGGAGCTGTTTTTT
>.|TRBJ1-6|TRBV6-2/TRBV6-3|TRBD1
CASSYPGGFSPLHF
TGTGCCAGCAGTTACCCAGGGGGGTTTTCACCCCTCCACTTT
>.|TRBJ1-2|TRBV28|.
CASSVPGDSYTF
TGTGCCAGCAGCGTACCGGGGGACTCCTACACCTTC
>once|TRBJ2-7|TRBV27|.
CASSPRAGITYEQYF
TGTGCCAGCAGTCCCAGAGCAGGGATAACCTACGAGCAGTACTTC
>few|TRBJ1-2|TRBV3-1/TRBV3-2|.
CASSQKRGGYGYTF
TGTGCCAGCAGCCAAAAGAGGGGGGGCTATGGCTACACCTTC
>.|TRBJ1-1|TRBV7-9|TRBD1
CASSSQGAMGTEAFF
TGTGCCAGCAGCTCACAGGGGGCAATGGGCACTGAAGCTTTCTTT
>.|TRBJ1-3|TRBV20-1|.
CSASLRGGSGNTIYF
TGCAGTGCTAGTTTAAGAGGGGGCTCTGGAAACACCATATATTTT
>.|TRBJ1-2|TRBV3-1/TRBV3-2|.
CASSRGLNLNYGYTF
TGTGCCAGCAGCCGGGGACTTAACTTGAACTATGGCTACACCTTC
>.|TRBJ1-5|TRBV6-2/TRBV6-3|.
CASSYSQGRYSNQPQHF
TGTGCCAGCAGTTACTCGCAAGGGAGGTATAGCAATCAGCCCCAGCATTTT
>.|TRBJ1-2|TRBV30|.
CASGRVYNYGYTF
TGTGCCAGTGGCAGGGTCTACAACTATGGCTACACCTTC
>.|TRBJ1-2|TRBV27|TRBD1
CASSPTGGTPYGYTF
TGTGCCAGCAGTCCGACAGGGGGCACTCCTTATGGCTACACCTTC